The 28 T cell receptor beta chains in this list originate from one sample, sequenced in a study of cytomegalovirus exposure and HLA in healthy donors. TCRdb's copy holds only in-frame clones and misses some; the assay was immunoSEQ multiplex PCR. Of over 150,000 clones detected, 86% appear once; the ten largest clones hold about 20%. Sequencing input: PBMCs. The receptors shown here come from a young man in good health and CMV-seropositive.

The chain is built from TRBV27 and TRBJ2-7; 7 bases match TRBD2. The ends lost 2 bases at V and 7 bases at J; junction bases unmatched: 5. Germline V lookup: CDR1 MNHEY, CDR2 SMNVEV (reference sequence). The CDR3 is 13 amino acids. DNA of the CDR3: TGTGCCAGCAGTTTACCAGGGCGGGGGGAGCAGTACTTC. It specifies CASSLPGRGEQYF.

The V call is TRBV5-1, the J call TRBJ1-3, with D possibly matching TRBD1 (6 bases). CDR1 is SGHRS and CDR2 is YFSETQ in the germline V gene. Trimming removed 3 bases at V and 3 bases at J, with 13 bases between. CDR3 size: 15 residues. The CDR3 bases are TGCGCCAGCAGCTCCTCAGGGGCGGGTGGAAACACCATATATTTT. Translated: CASSSSGAGGNTIYF.

This clone was recorded a few times. The chain couples TRBV19 to TRBJ2-7; 8 nucleotides agree with TRBD1. Trimming cost V 5 bases and J 4 bases; bases outside gene matches: 7. Germline CDR1 LNHDA, CDR2 SQIVND (reference sequence). This CDR3 has 14 amino acids. CDR3 in DNA: TGTGCCAGTAGTCAACCGGGACAGGCGTACGAGCAGTACTTC. Translating it yields CASSQPGQAYEQYF.

The chain has TRBV27 and TRBJ2-7; 9 nucleotides agree with TRBD2. Germline V CDR1 and CDR2: MNHEY, SMNVEV (reference sequence). With 0 bases clipped from V and 6 bases from J, the junction kept 15 bases outside the gene matches. This CDR3 is 18 amino acids long. This chain's CDR3 is CASSLSSLAGIPSTEQYF. For the CDR3, the DNA is TGTGCCAGCAGTTTATCGAGTCTAGCGGGGATTCCTAGCACCGAGCAGTACTTC.

This chain joins TRBV27 and TRBJ2-7, with 10 bases fitting TRBD2. The ends lost 0 bases at V and 5 bases at J; junction bases unmatched: 1. The CDR3 covers 14 residues. Germline assignment: CDR1 MNHEY and CDR2 SMNVEV (reference sequence). The CDR3: CASSLSLAGDEQYF. The CDR3 DNA is TGTGCCAGCAGTTTATCCCTAGCGGGGGACGAGCAGTACTTC.

The chain is built from TRBV15 and TRBJ2-7; 8 bases line up with TRBD1. The CDR3 is 15 amino acids. V shed 0 bases and J 7 bases; nucleotides not matched to a gene: 8. Per germline, CDR1 LNHNV and CDR2 YYDKDF (reference sequence). CDR3 bases: TGTGCCACCAGCAGAGATCAGGGCAGGGGGCGGGAGCAGTACTTC. This sequence encodes CATSRDQGRGREQYF.

J is TRBJ2-3 and V is TRBV19; 7 positions agree with TRBD2. Germline trimming cut 0 bases from V and 4 bases from J; bases unmatched to any gene: 4. Germline-derived CDR1 and CDR2 are LNHDA and SQIVND (reference sequence). This CDR3 spans 15 amino acids. The CDR3 region is CASSIESGDADTQYF. Written as DNA, the CDR3 is TGTGCCAGTAGTATAGAGAGCGGGGACGCAGATACGCAGTATTTT.

This clone was seen only once. This chain links TRBV6-5 with TRBJ1-5; 9 bases line up with TRBD1. Germline V gives CDR1 MNHEY, CDR2 SVGAGI. Trimming cost V 2 bases and J 4 bases; bases outside gene matches: 3. The length of the CDR3 is 15 residues. In nucleotides, the CDR3 is TGTGCCAGCAGTTACGACAGGGGGAAGAATCAGCCCCAGCATTTT. Protein: CASSYDRGKNQPQHF.

This chain uses TRBV5-6 with TRBJ2-7; 12 bases line up with TRBD2. The CDR3 has 16 residues. Germline lookup yields CDR1 SGHDT and CDR2 YYEEEE. The trim removed 4 bases at V and 7 bases at J, leaving 12 bases unmatched. CDR3 sequence: CASSPSSSGRAGEQYF. Here the CDR3 DNA reads TGTGCCAGCAGCCCATCTTCTAGCGGGAGGGCCGGGGAGCAGTACTTC.

The V and J genes are TRBV19 and TRBJ2-7; perhaps TRBD1 as D (6 bases). Germline loops: CDR1 LNHDA, CDR2 SQIVND (reference sequence). The CDR3 is made up of 14 amino acids. V lost 2 bases, J lost 2 bases, and 10 bases lay in between. CDR3 sequence reads: CASSILGGAYEQYF. Here the CDR3 DNA reads TGTGCCAGTAGTATACTAGGGGGAGCCTACGAGCAGTACTTC.

The chain recombines TRBV11-3 with TRBJ2-1; D is unresolved. Germline V CDR1 and CDR2: SGHNT, YENEEA. CDR3 length: 12 amino acids. V gave up 8 bases and J gave up 4 bases, with 9 bases separating them. The CDR3 sequence: CASGQTYNEQFF. CDR3 nucleotide sequence: TGTGCCAGCGGGCAAACTTACAATGAGCAGTTCTTC.

This sequence joins TRBV5-4 and TRBJ2-7, with 10 bases fitting TRBD2. CDR3 length: 16 amino acids. CDR1 and CDR2 (germline): SGHNT, YYREEE (reference sequence). V lost 3 bases, J lost 7 bases, and 13 bases stayed unmatched. CDR3 residues: CASSSGGLAGVFEQYF. Written as DNA, the CDR3 is TGTGCCAGCAGCTCGGGCGGGCTAGCGGGAGTTTTTGAGCAGTACTTC.

As DNA, the CDR3 is TGTGCCAGCACCAGAGGGGGGGTCGGTGAGCAGTTCTTC. It translates to CASTRGGVGEQFF. The chain uses TRBV9 and TRBJ2-1; tentative D call: TRBD2 (7 bases). In germline, CDR1 is SGDLS, CDR2 YYNGEE. The length of the CDR3 is 13 residues. Trimming pared 6 bases from V and 9 bases from J, leaving 16 bases between.

With respect to this clone: A junction end diverges from the germline sequence, so it may reflect a read error. The chain carries TRBV4-2 and TRBJ2-7, with TRBD1 matching over 7 bases. There are 14 residues in the CDR3. Germline V gene data show CDR1 as LGHNA and CDR2 as YNFKEQ. The CDR3 reads CASSVDRAAGPTDF. The CDR3 bases are TGTGCCAGCAGCGTTGACAGGGCTGCGGGCCCTACAGACTTC.

This clone was found once. The chain recombines TRBV7-3 with TRBJ2-5, with 13 positions matching TRBD2. The CDR3 sequence is 18 residues long. Germline values: CDR1 SGHTA, CDR2 FQGTGA. V was pared by 5 bases and J by 4 bases, with 13 bases of the junction left unmatched. The CDR3 region is CASSPGLAGRTGGETQYF. The CDR3 DNA sequence: TGTGCCAGCAGCCCGGGACTAGCGGGGAGGACGGGGGGAGAGACCCAGTACTTC. Full variable domain (outside the CDR3, taken from reference TRBV7-3 and TRBJ2-5): GAGVSQTPSNKVTEKGKYVELRCDPISGHTALYWYRQSLGQGPEFLIYFQGTGAADDSGLPNDRFFAVRPEGSVSTLKIQRTERGDSAVYLCASSPGLAGRTGGETQYFGPGTRLLVL.

V is TRBV30 and J is TRBJ1-4, with unresolved D. V was pared by 1 base and J by 8 bases, with 8 bases between. Germline V gene lookup returns CDR1 GTSNPN and CDR2 SVGIG (reference sequence). The CDR3 extends over 12 amino acids. The CDR3 here is CAWSGAGEKLFF. The CDR3 DNA is TGTGCCTGGAGTGGTGCGGGAGAAAAACTGTTTTTT.

The chain links TRBV11-2 to TRBJ2-7; D possibly corresponds to TRBD1 (5 bases). From germline, CDR1 is SGHAT and CDR2 FQNNGV. The CDR3 contains 14 residues. The germline V and J ends were trimmed by 6 bases and 2 bases, with 14 bases remaining between them. CDR3 bases: TGTGCCAGCAGTCCCTCGGACAATCCCTACGAGCAGTACTTC. This translates into CASSPSDNPYEQYF.

The gene calls are TRBV25-1 and TRBJ2-1; TRBD1 matches at 9 bases. Germline V lookup: CDR1 MGHDK, CDR2 SYGVNS. The CDR3 has 16 residues. V dropped 1 base and J dropped 4; count of bases not matched to a gene: 5. The CDR3 bases are TGTGCCAGCAGTGAATTGGGGACAGGGCGGTACAATGAGCAGTTCTTC. The encoded protein is CASSELGTGRYNEQFF.

This clone was counted between two and nine times. CDR3 nucleotide sequence: TGTGCCAGCAGGCGACAGGGGGCTAACTATGGCTACACCTTC. As protein: CASRRQGANYGYTF. V is TRBV2 and J is TRBJ1-2, with 9 positions matching TRBD1. This CDR3 spans 14 amino acids. V dropped 6 bases and J dropped 0; count of bases not matched to a gene: 2. Looked up from germline, CDR1 is SNHLY and CDR2 is FYNNEI.

The J gene is TRBJ1-5, the V gene TRBV6-5; D uncertain. V lost 2 bases, J lost 7 bases, and 12 bases lay in between. Per germline, CDR1 MNHEY and CDR2 SVGAGI. This CDR3 has 14 residues. The CDR3 region is CASSYREGEQPQHF. CDR3 in DNA: TGTGCCAGCAGTTACAGGGAGGGCGAGCAGCCCCAGCATTTT.

The CDR3 is CASSKISGETSYEQYF. In DNA form, the CDR3 reads TGTGCCAGCAGTAAAATATCGGGAGAAACCTCCTACGAGCAGTACTTC. The J gene is TRBJ2-7, the V gene TRBV27; perhaps TRBD2 as D (6 bases). Trimming removed 5 bases from V and 0 bases from J, with 17 bases in between. The germline gives CDR1 MNHEY, CDR2 SMNVEV (reference sequence). The CDR3 covers 16 residues.

The chain combines TRBV18 with TRBJ1-5; unclear D gene. The CDR3 consists of 12 residues. The V end lost 4 bases, the J end lost 4 bases, and 5 bases lay between the germline ends. CDR1 is KGHSH, CDR2 LQKENI, per germline. For the CDR3, the DNA is TGTGCCAGCTCACACAAAAATCAGCCCCAGCATTTT. Translation: CASSHKNQPQHF.

This clone was counted a few times. The CDR3 loop is CASSQSGLAGVQFF. The CDR3 DNA sequence: TGTGCCAGCAGTCAAAGTGGACTAGCGGGAGTTCAGTTCTTC. The chain recombines TRBV7-9 with TRBJ2-1, with 13 positions matching TRBD2. The trim removed 6 bases at V and 13 bases at J, leaving 9 bases unmatched. CDR3 length: 14 amino acids. Germline V CDR1 and CDR2: SEHNR, FQNEAQ (reference sequence).

The chain links TRBV5-1 to TRBJ1-6, with 7 bases aligning to TRBD1. CDR3 size: 15 residues. The V gene end was trimmed by 0 bases and the J gene end by 7 bases; junction bases not matched to a gene: 4. In germline, CDR1 is SGHRS, CDR2 YFSETQ. The CDR3 here is CASSLEGAGNSPLHF. The CDR3 DNA reads TGCGCCAGCAGCTTGGAGGGGGCCGGGAATTCACCCCTCCACTTT.

The chain carries TRBV10-3 and TRBJ2-5, with 8 bases lining up with TRBD2. The CDR3 extends over 15 amino acids. CDR1 is ENHRY and CDR2 is SYGVKD in the germline V gene. The J segment lost 2 bases and the V segment lost 4 bases, leaving 6 bases of the junction unmatched. This CDR3 reads CAISGSGGRQETQYF. CDR3 in DNA: TGTGCCATCAGTGGTTCGGGAGGGCGACAAGAGACCCAGTACTTC.

V gene TRBV7-9 combines with J gene TRBJ2-1; D remains ambiguous. The germline V gene has CDR1 SEHNR and CDR2 FQNEAQ (reference sequence). The CDR3 has 18 amino acids. V lost 6 bases and J 0 bases, leaving 21 bases between the germline ends. CDR3 in amino acids: CASSPPPGDTSSYNEQFF. The CDR3 DNA reads as TGTGCCAGCAGTCCCCCCCCAGGCGACACGAGCTCCTACAATGAGCAGTTCTTC.

J is TRBJ1-1 and V is TRBV18; maybe TRBD1 (6 bases). Germline V gene sequence: CDR1 KGHSH, CDR2 LQKENI. Trimming shortened V by 6 bases and J by 2 bases, and 13 bases separated the two germline ends. This CDR3 spans 14 amino acids. CDR3 nucleotides: TGTGCCAGCTCCTTACAGGGACATAACACTGAAGCTTTCTTT. This encodes CASSLQGHNTEAFF. Variable domain in full (rest from reference TRBV18 and TRBJ1-1): NAGVMQNPRHLVRRRGQEARLRCSPMKGHSHVYWYRQLPEEGLKFMVYLQKENIIDESGMPKERFSAEFPKEGPSILRIQQVVRGDSAAYFCASSLQGHNTEAFFGQGTRLTVV.

CDR3 region: CASSDLPTGYVEAFF. CDR3 in DNA: TGTGCCAGCAGCGATTTACCTACAGGGTATGTTGAAGCTTTCTTT. The chain has TRBV6-6 and TRBJ1-1, with a possible D match to TRBD1 (6 bases). Per the germline V gene, CDR1 is MNHNY and CDR2 is SVGAGI (reference sequence). Trimming took 6 bases from V and 7 from J, leaving 21 bases between them. CDR3 length: 15 amino acids.